The source of this TCR beta chain is a study of shared clonotypes between healthy human individuals (dated by TCRdb to 2019 to 2021). In the study overall: A couple of women and three men aged 18 to 49 years were included in the cohort. For each donor, three plates each were used for CD4 naive and CD4 memory, two plates were used for CD8 naive, and one plate was used for CD8 memory. To estimate repertoire size and how much clonotype sharing occurs between individuals, the study deeply sequenced the blood TCR repertoires of about five healthy adults. Libraries were prepared and TCR repertoires were sequenced by different laboratories using diverse techniques, in order to increase sequencing depth and limit assay-specific biases. Per donor, leukapheresis produced somewhere between about 0.94 and 9.5 billion PBMCs.

A remark on this clone: The antigen it recognizes is unknown. There are no base qualities to consult, and no much larger clone falls within one base.

Donors were healthy HIV-negative adults with no recently reported acute infections or vaccinations. All donors were Caucasian adults living in Nashville, Tennessee, USA. CD8 memory samples consisted of magnetically selected CD45RO+ cells combined with CCR7-negative CD45RA+ effector memory (TemRA) cells. After blood collection by leukapheresis, PBMCs were isolated using Ficoll-Histopaque density gradient centrifugation and then cryopreserved in the vapor phase of liquid nitrogen. Analytical flow cytometry was used to check the purity and quantity of every magnetically sorted T cell population. Genomic DNA was isolated from every sorted fraction and measured by UV absorbance on a Nanodrop 2000c. TCR CDR3 regions were amplified from genomic DNA by multiplex PCR using the deep immunoSEQ assay. For each cell subset, the extracted genomic DNA was distributed evenly across all wells of several immunoSEQ 96-well plates, and each plate served as one replicate. Each replicate PCR for sorted subsets received 200 ng genomic DNA, equal to around 32,000 T cell genomes. Purified libraries were measured with a Qubit 3.0 fluorometer, size-checked on a Bioanalyzer 2100, and measured again with the KAPA Library Quantification kit. Every immunoSEQ 96-well plate was sequenced on a separate single-read 150-cycle Illumina NextSeq 550 flow cell. Processing in the source paper ran as follows. Because the immunoSEQ output included only junctional sequences and no quality scores, the filtering could not be the same as the filtering used for full-length reads. To assign V/J genes and CDR3, sequences were annotated using PyIR, a Python wrapper for IgBLAST v1.9, with IMGT germline references. Reads were removed for weak V/J assignments (E-value above 1e-6), missing CDR3, stop codons, out-of-frame junctions, or ambiguous translated residues. A V3J clonotype was defined by an identical inferred V gene, J gene, and CDR3 amino acid sequence. Percentage overlap between repertoires was computed as shared unique clonotypes divided by the size of the smaller repertoire. RTK rarefaction, the Chao1 estimator, and Recon v2.1 estimates of unobserved clonotypes were used to assess repertoire richness. Generation probabilities for all TCRbeta clonotypes obtained by the gDNA method from several donors were computed using OLGA. The source is immuneACCESS, and TCRdb retained only in-frame sequences with V and J called. Part of the clones is not carried over; for the studies checked, unresolved V genes explain less than half of this, and the remainder is unexplained. The V and J calls and clone size were taken over from that table, and D and trimming were inferred from the DNA. The table for this sample lists some 320,000 clones; roughly 84% of them were counted only once. 15% to 20% of the sample comes from the top ten.

The CDR3 runs 14 residues from the cysteine to the phenylalanine. Left in the record is the CDR3 DNA by itself, 42 bases read in frame from the first base. V is reduced by 0 bases and J by 0 bases, leaving a spacing of 6 bases between them. Looking up the germline V gene (reference sequence) yields CDR1 LNHDA and CDR2 SQIVND. What the work shows at the level of the full study, not this receptor alone: Compared with non-shared clonotypes, the clonotypes found in all four sorted-subset donors had higher generation probabilities. Even with the large sequencing depth, rarefaction of the sorted-subset datasets indicated that sequencing was incomplete. Sampling was limited to blood, and TCR repertoires in tissue likely differ from TCR repertoires in blood. Based on pairwise subsampling, the degree of clonotype sharing among donors was expected to be affected by sequencing depth. Because the study included a small number of donors, the genetic and exposure-history diversity represented was limited. Larger estimated clonotype richness was generally found for naive subsets than for memory subsets. About 4.5% of naive CD4, roughly 3.6% of naive CD8, approximately 2.2% of memory CD4, and around 0.4% of memory CD8 clonotypes were shared across several donors.

Recombination linked TRBV19 to TRBJ2-7; the D gene identity is not certain. The material sequenced was memory CD8+ T cells sorted from blood. What this sample's cell subset or site label stands for: CD45RO+ cells pooled with CCR7-negative TemRA cells. This clonotype was obtained from a man between 18 and 35 years old in good health. Read as DNA, the sequence is TGTGCCAGTAGTATAGATCTAGTCTCCTACGAGCAGTACTTC. Its translation reads: CASSIDLVSYEQYF.